These 5 T cell receptor beta chains were all obtained from the same sample, sequenced in a study of metastatic and nonmetastatic thyroid tumors. TCRdb reassembled clones from the PCR reads with MiXCR. Counted here are tens of thousands of clones, over 9.5% occurring once; the ten biggest clones make up roughly 24%. Patients underwent thyroid surgery, and none had received any treatment before it. Sample: blood. The receptors were sampled from a female donor with papillary thyroid cancer or a benign thyroid nodule (not recorded which). Some clones in this sample may be carry-over from other donors' samples.

This clone appeared many times. The DNA for the CDR3 is TGTGCCAGCAGGGCTAGCGGGGGGGCAAGAGTTAGGGGAGAAGAGACCCAGTACTTC. This encodes CASRASGGARVRGEETQYF. V and J are TRBV6-5 and TRBJ2-5; 12 bases map to TRBD2. The CDR3 has 19 amino acids. V dropped 6 bases and J dropped 3; count of bases not matched to a gene: 17. Germline V gene lookup returns CDR1 MNHEY and CDR2 SVGAGI.

As regards this clone: Because the CDR3 is missing its conserved closing phenylalanine or tryptophan, this is likely a read error. The V gene is TRBV10-3, the J gene TRBJ1-4; 8 bases fit TRBD1. CDR3 length equals 14 residues. V was pared by 10 bases and J by 9 bases, with 13 bases of the junction left unmatched. The germline CDR1 and CDR2 sequences are ENHRY and SYGVKD. In DNA form, the CDR3 reads TGTGCCACCTGCCCCGGACAGGGATTGAAAAAACTGTTTCTT. As protein: CATCPGQGLKKLFL.

This clone was seen many times. The V call is TRBV2, the J call TRBJ1-5, with 11 bases aligning to TRBD1. The germline gives CDR1 SNHLY, CDR2 FYNNEI. There are 16 residues in the CDR3. V was clipped by 6 bases and J by 4 bases; unmatched bases: 8. The CDR3 bases are TGTGCCAGCAGGAGGACAGGGGGCGCTTGGAATCAGCCCCAGCATTTT. This encodes CASRRTGGAWNQPQHF.

This clone was recorded at least ten times. The chain recombines TRBV20-1 with TRBJ1-2; 11 positions match TRBD1. The CDR3 totals 14 residues. The V gene's germline CDR1 is DFQATT and CDR2 SNEGSKA (reference sequence). V shed 4 bases, J shed 7 bases, and the junction held 8 bases outside the gene matches. CDR3 amino acids: CSATRTGGVGGYTF. CDR3 in DNA: TGCAGTGCTACCCGGACAGGGGGCGTCGGTGGCTACACCTTC.

This clone showed up just a few times. The DNA of the CDR3 is TGTGCCAGCAGTTACGGCGGGACAGCGGTACAGCCCCAGCATTTT. This encodes CASSYGGTAVQPQHF. V is TRBV6-5 and J is TRBJ1-5, with TRBD1 identical over 7 bases. CDR1 is MNHEY, CDR2 SVGAGI, per germline. The ends lost 2 bases at V and 7 bases at J; junction bases unmatched: 8. This CDR3 is 15 amino acids long.